Below are 7 T cell receptor beta chains sequenced from a single sample in a study of T-cell reconstitution after alpha-beta-depleted transplantation in children. Unique molecular identifiers tagged the TCRbeta library. One entry per CDR3 protein, called by TCRdb with MiXCR from the PCR reads. Seen here are about 500,000 distinct CDR3 sequences, approximately 32% observed once, and the top ten hold less than 2.5%. The sample consisted of PBMCs from the stem cell graft donor, taken from the stem cell graft. Receptor source: a human donor who donated a stem cell graft to a child with aplastic anemia.

The chain is built from TRBV6-2 or TRBV6-3 and TRBJ2-1; D unclear. The germline V gene has CDR1 MNHEY and CDR2 SVGEGT. Trimming took 2 bases from V and 6 from J, leaving 14 bases between them. CDR3 size: 15 residues. The CDR3 nucleotides read TGTGCCAGCAGTTACCGGACCCCAGGCATCAATGAGCAGTTCTTC. Its translation: CASSYRTPGINEQFF.

This clonotype came up a few times. This chain connects TRBV7-9 to TRBJ2-1, with D perhaps TRBD1 or TRBD2 (6 bases each). Trimming took 1 base from V and 7 from J, leaving 20 bases between them. This CDR3 has 17 amino acids. Looked up from germline, CDR1 is SEHNR and CDR2 is FQNEAQ (reference sequence). The DNA of the CDR3 is TGTGCCAGCAGCTTAGTTGGAGGGCCAGGGGAATTTAATGAGCAGTTCTTC. Its translation is CASSLVGGPGEFNEQFF.

This clonotype came up many times. The chain carries TRBV10-2 and TRBJ2-1; D unresolved. Germline V CDR1 and CDR2: WSHSY, SAAADI. Trimming stripped 6 bases from V and 5 bases from J, with 8 bases between. CDR3 length: 12 amino acids. CDR3: CASRPQNNEQFF. Written as DNA, the CDR3 is TGCGCCAGCAGGCCGCAAAACAATGAGCAGTTCTTC.

This clonotype showed up just a few times. The CDR3 here is CSARATAGGPDTQYF. CDR3 bases: TGCAGTGCTAGAGCGACGGCGGGAGGGCCGGATACGCAGTATTTT. The chain has TRBV20-1 and TRBJ2-3; 9 bases map to TRBD2. The CDR3 has 15 residues. V was pared by 1 base and J by 6 bases, with 8 bases of the junction left unmatched. From germline, CDR1 is DFQATT and CDR2 SNEGSKA (reference sequence).

The CDR3 nucleotides read TGTGCCACCAGCATCGGACAGGGAATGAACACTGAAGCTTTCTTT. Its protein product is CATSIGQGMNTEAFF. The chain carries TRBV15 and TRBJ1-1, with 8 nucleotides matching TRBD1. This CDR3 comprises 15 residues. Germline V gene data show CDR1 as LNHNV and CDR2 as YYDKDF (reference sequence). Trimming removed 4 bases from V and 0 bases from J; junction bases left unmatched: 4.

The gene calls are TRBV20-1 and TRBJ1-5, with D hard to call. From germline, CDR1 is DFQATT and CDR2 SNEGSKA (reference sequence). V gave up 0 bases and J gave up 2 bases, with 8 bases separating them. CDR3 length: 14 amino acids. Written as DNA, the CDR3 is TGCAGTGCTAGAGATCCTAAAGGCAATCAGCCCCAGCATTTT. It codes for CSARDPKGNQPQHF.

This clonotype has only a few counts. The chain links TRBV11-2 to TRBJ2-7, with 8 bases matching TRBD1. Germline V gene data show CDR1 as SGHAT and CDR2 as FQNNGV. The CDR3 covers 13 residues. The V and J ends lost 6 bases and 3 bases, in that order; junction bases with no gene match: 4. CDR3 coding DNA: TGTGCCAGCAGTAAGACAGGGGTCTACGAGCAGTACGTC. Protein sequence: CASSKTGVYEQYV.